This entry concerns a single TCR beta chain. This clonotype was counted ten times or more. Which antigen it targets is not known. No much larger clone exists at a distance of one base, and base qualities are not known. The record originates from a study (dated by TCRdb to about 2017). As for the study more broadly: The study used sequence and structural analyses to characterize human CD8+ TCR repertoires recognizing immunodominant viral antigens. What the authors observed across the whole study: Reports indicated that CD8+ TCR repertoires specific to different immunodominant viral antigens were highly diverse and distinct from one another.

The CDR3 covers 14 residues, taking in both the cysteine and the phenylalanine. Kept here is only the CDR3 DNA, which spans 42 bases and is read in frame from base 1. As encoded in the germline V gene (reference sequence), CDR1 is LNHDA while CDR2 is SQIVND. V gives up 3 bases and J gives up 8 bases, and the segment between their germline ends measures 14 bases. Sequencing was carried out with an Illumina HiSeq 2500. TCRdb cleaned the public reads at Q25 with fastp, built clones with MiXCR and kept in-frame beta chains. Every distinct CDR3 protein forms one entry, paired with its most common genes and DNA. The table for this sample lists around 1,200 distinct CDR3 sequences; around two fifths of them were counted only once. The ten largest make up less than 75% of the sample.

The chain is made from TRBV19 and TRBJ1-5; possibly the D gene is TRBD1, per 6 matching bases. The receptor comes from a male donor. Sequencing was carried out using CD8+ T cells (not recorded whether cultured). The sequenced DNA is TGTGCCAGTAGTATCTTCGGGGGCCCCAAGCCCCAGCATTTT. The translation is CASSIFGGPKPQHF.